The 2 T cell receptor beta chains in this list originate from one sample, sequenced in a study of OX40 agonist ivuxolimab in advanced cancers. The data were produced by immunoSEQ multiplex PCR, yet TCRdb's version contains in-frame clones alone and is incomplete. This sample carries about 73,000 clones, more than 70% of them seen once, and the ten largest clones take about 0.8%. The sample in question was CD4+ or CD8+ T cells sorted from blood, obtained in a trial of the OX40 agonist ivuxolimab. These receptors were obtained from an adult with an advanced solid tumor such as melanoma, head and neck, liver or kidney cancer.

The chain couples TRBV28 to TRBJ2-1, with D uncertain. V was shortened by 4 bases and J by 8 bases, with 12 bases between the two germline ends. The CDR3 contains 13 residues. The germline V gene has CDR1 MDHEN and CDR2 SYDVKM. The CDR3 reads CASSSLSPDEQFF. As DNA, the CDR3 is TGTGCCAGCAGTTCCTTATCTCCCGATGAGCAGTTCTTC. The entire variable domain, with the rest obtained from reference TRBV28 and TRBJ2-1, is as follows: DVKVTQSSRYLVKRTGEKVFLECVQDMDHENMFWYRQDPGLGLRLIYFSYDVKMKEKGDIPEGYSVSREKKERFSLILESASTNQTSMYLCASSSLSPDEQFFGPGTRLTVL.

The rearrangement uses TRBV5-4 and TRBJ1-1; D gene unclear. V lost 2 bases and J lost 2, with 4 bases in between. Germline CDR1 is SGHNT and CDR2 is YYREEE (reference sequence). The CDR3 has 12 amino acids. The CDR3 spells CASSFVNTEAFF. CDR3 coding DNA: TGTGCCAGCAGCTTTGTCAACACTGAAGCTTTCTTT.